Following are 4 T cell receptor beta chains from one sample sequenced in a study of T cell repertoires in cytomegalovirus infection. TCRdb independently ran MiXCR on the reads; one entry per CDR3 protein. The table shows about 450,000 distinct CDR3 sequences, with roughly 30% occurring only once. The sample comprised PBMCs. The receptors originated from a human donor in good health (CMV status not recorded). Some clones in this sample may be carry-over from other donors' samples.

This clonotype was seen a few times. The chain combines TRBV19 with TRBJ1-3; D call uncertain. CDR3 length equals 14 residues. Germline CDR1 LNHDA, CDR2 SQIVND (reference sequence). The germline V and J ends were trimmed by 7 bases and 0 bases, with 10 bases remaining between them. DNA of the CDR3: TGTGCCAGTACAGCCGAGAGCTCTGGAAACACCATATATTTT. Its translation is CASTAESSGNTIYF.

This clonotype came up many times. The chain combines TRBV27 with TRBJ1-1; D unresolved. Germline CDR1 reads MNHEY; CDR2 reads SMNVEV (reference sequence). CDR3 length equals 14 residues. Trimming removed 0 bases from V and 3 bases from J, with 8 bases in between. CDR3 coding DNA: TGTGCCAGCAGTTTATCCGGGGTTTACACTGAAGCTTTCTTT. Translated: CASSLSGVYTEAFF.

This clonotype was seen a handful of times. V usage is TRBV6-2 or TRBV6-3 and J usage is TRBJ2-1, with TRBD2 identical over 7 bases. With V trimmed by 6 bases and J by 0 bases, 2 bases remained unmatched. The CDR3 runs 14 residues. CDR1 and CDR2 from the germline V gene are MNHEY and SVGEGT. The DNA of the CDR3 is TGTGCCAGCAGCCGGGGGGACTCCTACAATGAGCAGTTCTTC. Its translation is CASSRGDSYNEQFF.

This clonotype has more than one count but fewer than ten. The chain carries TRBV6-2 or TRBV6-3 and TRBJ2-3; D tentatively reads TRBD1 or TRBD2 (5 bases each). V lost 6 bases and J lost 1, with 14 bases in between. This CDR3 comprises 15 residues. CDR1 and CDR2 (germline): MNHEY, SVGEGT. As DNA, the CDR3 is TGTGCCAGCAGCCCCCGGGACCTCGGCACAGATACGCAGTATTTT. It specifies CASSPRDLGTDTQYF.